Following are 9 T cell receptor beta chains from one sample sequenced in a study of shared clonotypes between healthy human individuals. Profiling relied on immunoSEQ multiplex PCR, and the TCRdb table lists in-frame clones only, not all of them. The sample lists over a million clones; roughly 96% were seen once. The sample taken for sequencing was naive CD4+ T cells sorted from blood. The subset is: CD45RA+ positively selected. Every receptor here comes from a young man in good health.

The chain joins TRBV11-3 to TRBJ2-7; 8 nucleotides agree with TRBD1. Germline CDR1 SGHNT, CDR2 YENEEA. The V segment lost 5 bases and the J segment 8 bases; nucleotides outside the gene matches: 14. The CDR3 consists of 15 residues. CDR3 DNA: TGTGCCAGCAGCGCCGGGACAGGAGACAAAGGCAAGCAGTACTTC. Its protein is CASSAGTGDKGKQYF.

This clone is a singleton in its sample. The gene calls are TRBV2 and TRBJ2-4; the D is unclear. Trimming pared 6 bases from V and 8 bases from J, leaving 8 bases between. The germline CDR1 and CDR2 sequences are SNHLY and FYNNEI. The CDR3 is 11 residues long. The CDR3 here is CASRGGYIQYF. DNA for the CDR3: TGTGCCAGCAGGGGCGGTTACATTCAGTACTTC.

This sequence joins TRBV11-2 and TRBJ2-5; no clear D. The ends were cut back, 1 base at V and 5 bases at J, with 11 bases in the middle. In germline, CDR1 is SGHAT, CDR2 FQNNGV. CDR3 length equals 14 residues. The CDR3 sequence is CASSLAPGLETQYF. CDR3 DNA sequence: TGTGCCAGCAGCTTAGCACCCGGGCTTGAGACCCAGTACTTC. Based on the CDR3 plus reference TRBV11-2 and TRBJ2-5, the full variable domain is EAGVAQSPRYKIIEKRQSVAFWCNPISGHATLYWYQQILGQGPKLLIQFQNNGVVDDSQLPKDRFSAERLKGVDSTLKIQPAKLEDSAVYLCASSLAPGLETQYFGPGTRLLVL.

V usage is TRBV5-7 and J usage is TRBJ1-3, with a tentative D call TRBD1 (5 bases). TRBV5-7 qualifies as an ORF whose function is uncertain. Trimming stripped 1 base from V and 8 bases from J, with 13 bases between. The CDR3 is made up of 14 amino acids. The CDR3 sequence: CASSLRGRGDTIYF. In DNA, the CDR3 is TGTGCCAGCAGCTTGAGGGGTCGGGGCGACACCATATATTTT.

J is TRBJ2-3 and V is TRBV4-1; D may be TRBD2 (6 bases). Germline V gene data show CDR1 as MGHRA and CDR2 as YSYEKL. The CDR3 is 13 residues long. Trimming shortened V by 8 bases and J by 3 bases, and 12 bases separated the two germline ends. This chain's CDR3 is CASRRSGTDTQYF. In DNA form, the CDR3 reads TGCGCCAGCCGGCGGAGCGGGACAGATACGCAGTATTTT.

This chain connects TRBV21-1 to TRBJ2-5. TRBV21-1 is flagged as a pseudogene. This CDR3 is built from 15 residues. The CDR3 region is CASSRLSGLQETQYF. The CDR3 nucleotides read TGTGCCAGCAGCCGACTGTCAGGCTTACAAGAGACCCAGTACTTC.

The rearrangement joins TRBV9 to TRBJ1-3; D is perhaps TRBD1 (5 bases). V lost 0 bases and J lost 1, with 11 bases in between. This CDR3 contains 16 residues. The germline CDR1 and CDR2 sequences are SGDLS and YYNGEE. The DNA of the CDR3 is TGTGCCAGCAGCGTAGAATTCGGGGGATCTGGAAACACCATATATTTT. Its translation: CASSVEFGGSGNTIYF.

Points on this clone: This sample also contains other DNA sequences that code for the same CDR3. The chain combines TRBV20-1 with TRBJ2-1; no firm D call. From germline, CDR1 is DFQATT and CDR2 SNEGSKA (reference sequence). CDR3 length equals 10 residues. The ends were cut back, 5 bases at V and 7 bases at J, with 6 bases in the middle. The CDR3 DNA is TGCAGTGCTGTCCGGAATGAGCAGTTCTTC. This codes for CSAVRNEQFF.

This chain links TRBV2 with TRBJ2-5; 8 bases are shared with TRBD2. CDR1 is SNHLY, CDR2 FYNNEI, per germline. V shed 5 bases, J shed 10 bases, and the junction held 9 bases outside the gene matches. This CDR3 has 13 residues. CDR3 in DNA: TGTGCCAGCAGTCCCGGGACTAGAAGGGACCAGTACTTC. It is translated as CASSPGTRRDQYF.